One sample yielded the 32 T cell receptor beta chains listed below, sequenced in a study of cytotoxic CD8 clonotypes in ibrutinib-treated CLL. Measured with immunoSEQ multiplex PCR; TCRdb has only the in-frame clones, and not every one. The sample lists over 65,000 clones; 68% were seen once. The sequenced sample was PBMCs, obtained after 12 months of ibrutinib treatment. Source of these receptors: a human donor with chronic lymphocytic leukemia.

This chain uses TRBV9 with TRBJ2-7; tentative D call: TRBD1 (6 bases). Germline values: CDR1 SGDLS, CDR2 YYNGEE. V was shortened by 2 bases and J by 5 bases, with 17 bases between the two germline ends. The CDR3 extends over 15 amino acids. The DNA for the CDR3 is TGTGCCAGCAGCGTTGCAGGGGACCCCGCACACGAGCAGTACTTC. Translation gives CASSVAGDPAHEQYF.

The chain employs TRBV10-3 and TRBJ2-5, with D possibly TRBD2 on 5 matching bases. The germline V gene has CDR1 ENHRY and CDR2 SYGVKD. The CDR3 has 13 residues. Trimming removed 0 bases from V and 6 bases from J, with 8 bases in between. The CDR3 spells CAISESGEQTQYF. For the CDR3, the DNA is TGTGCCATCAGTGAGTCTGGGGAGCAGACCCAGTACTTC.

The J gene is TRBJ2-7, the V gene TRBV2; TRBD1 aligns across 10 bases. Germline trimming cut 10 bases from V and 3 bases from J; bases unmatched to any gene: 6. Germline-derived CDR1 and CDR2 are SNHLY and FYNNEI. CDR3 length: 13 residues. The CDR3 DNA reads as TGTGCCAACCGACAGGGGGCAAACTACGAGCAGTACTTC. Amino acid sequence: CANRQGANYEQYF.

The gene calls are TRBV29-1 and TRBJ2-7; D is possibly TRBD1 or TRBD2 (6 bases each). This CDR3 contains 12 residues. The ends were cut back, 4 bases at V and 2 bases at J, with 9 bases in the middle. The germline gives CDR1 SQVTM, CDR2 ANQGSEA. The CDR3 DNA is TGCAGCGTTGGTCGGGGGCCCTACGAGCAGTACTTC. Amino acid sequence: CSVGRGPYEQYF.

The CDR3 sequence: CASSPGTGYGYTF. CDR3 nucleotide sequence: TGTGCCAGCAGCCCCGGGACAGGGTATGGCTACACCTTC. The rearrangement links TRBV7-9 to TRBJ1-2, with 9 bases fitting TRBD1. There are 13 residues in the CDR3. The germline V gene has CDR1 SEHNR and CDR2 FQNEAQ (reference sequence). Germline trimming cut 5 bases from V and 5 bases from J; bases unmatched to any gene: 3.

This chain links TRBV5-1 with TRBJ1-3; the D gene is possibly TRBD1 (6 bases). V was cut by 3 bases and J by 2 bases, with 18 bases left in between. Germline-derived CDR1 and CDR2 are SGHRS and YFSETQ. CDR3 length: 17 residues. This chain's CDR3 is CASSSGAGVWAGNTIYF. CDR3 DNA: TGCGCCAGCAGCTCGGGGGCCGGGGTATGGGCTGGAAACACCATATATTTT.

This clone was observed a few times. The rearrangement uses TRBV5-4 and TRBJ2-5; D uncertain. Trimming took 4 bases from V and 2 from J, leaving 12 bases between them. Germline assignment: CDR1 SGHNT and CDR2 YYREEE (reference sequence). The CDR3 has 14 residues. CDR3 nucleotide sequence: TGTGCCAGCAGCCTCCCCGGGCGGCAAGAGACCCAGTACTTC. Protein product: CASSLPGRQETQYF.

In its sample, this clone was seen once. This rearrangement joins TRBV9 to TRBJ2-2; D not certain. CDR1 and CDR2 (germline): SGDLS, YYNGEE. This CDR3 is 15 amino acids long. The V and J ends lost 3 bases and 6 bases respectively, with 15 bases between them. CDR3 sequence (DNA): TGTGCCAGCAGCGCCTCACCATGGGCCGCCGGGGAGCTGTTTTTT. It is translated as CASSASPWAAGELFF.

Only a few counts were recorded for this clone. The chain recombines TRBV7-6 with TRBJ2-5; 7 nucleotides agree with TRBD1. From germline, CDR1 is SGHVS and CDR2 FNYEAQ. This CDR3 is 14 amino acids long. With 5 bases clipped from V and 2 bases from J, the junction kept 5 bases outside the gene matches. The CDR3 nucleotides read TGTGCCAGCAGCGTGATGGGACAGCAAGAGACCCAGTACTTC. Translating gives CASSVMGQQETQYF.

The chain employs TRBV6-1 and TRBJ1-2; D remains unclear. CDR1 is MNHNS and CDR2 is SASEGT in the germline V gene. The V end was cut by 2 bases, the J end by 2 bases, with 9 bases between. CDR3 length equals 14 residues. The CDR3 nucleotides are TGTGCCAGCAGTGAAATACCGGCGAACTATGGCTACACCTTC. Its translation is CASSEIPANYGYTF.

The DNA for the CDR3 is TGTGCCAGCAGGGGCAGTCAAAAACTGTTTTTT. Protein: CASRGSQKLFF. The rearrangement links TRBV6-1 to TRBJ1-4, with D hard to call. CDR3 length: 11 amino acids. CDR1 MNHNS and CDR2 SASEGT come from the germline V gene. V was pared by 6 bases and J by 9 bases, with 8 bases between.

The chain has TRBV2 and TRBJ2-1; 8 nucleotides match TRBD1. Germline trimming cut 3 bases from V and 6 bases from J; bases unmatched to any gene: 7. CDR3 length equals 15 residues. Per germline, CDR1 SNHLY and CDR2 FYNNEI. CDR3 DNA: TGTGCCAGCAGTGATTTAGGACAGGGCGCCAATGAGCAGTTCTTC. This codes for CASSDLGQGANEQFF.

This sequence joins TRBV18 and TRBJ2-2, with D possibly being TRBD2 (6 bases). Germline CDR1 is KGHSH and CDR2 is LQKENI. The CDR3 runs 15 residues. Trimming cost V 6 bases and J 2 bases, with 13 bases left between them. CDR3 coding DNA: TGTGCCAGCTCGTCAAGGGGACTTAACACCGGGGAGCTGTTTTTT. Translated, it gives CASSSRGLNTGELFF.

This clone was observed a handful of times. The V and J genes are TRBV5-1 and TRBJ1-1; 7 positions match TRBD1. Trimming removed 3 bases from V and 3 bases from J; junction bases left unmatched: 8. Germline CDR1 reads SGHRS; CDR2 reads YFSETQ. CDR3 size: 15 residues. The CDR3 sequence is CASSWRGDRDTEAFF. The CDR3 bases are TGCGCCAGCAGCTGGAGGGGAGACAGGGACACTGAAGCTTTCTTT. Variable domain in full (rest from reference TRBV5-1 and TRBJ1-1): KAGVTQTPRYLIKTRGQQVTLSCSPISGHRSVSWYQQTPGQGLQFLFEYFSETQRNKGNFPGRFSGRQFSNSRSEMNVSTLELGDSALYLCASSWRGDRDTEAFFGQGTRLTVV.

The chain is built from TRBV10-3 and TRBJ2-7; 11 bases match TRBD2. Looked up from germline, CDR1 is ENHRY and CDR2 is SYGVKD. The CDR3 has 16 residues. Trimming removed 3 bases from V and 1 base from J; junction bases left unmatched: 5. For the CDR3, the DNA is TGTGCCATCAGTGATTATACTAGCGGGGGTTCCTACGAGCAGTACTTC. Residues: CAISDYTSGGSYEQYF.

CDR3 nucleotide sequence: TGTGCCAGTAGTATTCGCGGAGGACAGGGGGCGTGGGAGCAGTACTTC. It yields the protein CASSIRGGQGAWEQYF. This sequence joins TRBV19 and TRBJ2-7; 11 bases align to TRBD1. Germline lookup yields CDR1 LNHDA and CDR2 SQIVND (reference sequence). This CDR3 has 16 residues. J gave up 7 bases and V 3 bases, and 11 bases lay outside the gene matches.

This chain links TRBV7-2 with TRBJ2-5; TRBD1 is a possible D gene (6 bases). Trimming took off 8 bases at V and 5 bases at J, with 18 bases between the two ends. CDR3 size: 14 residues. Germline CDR1 SGHTA, CDR2 FQGNSA. CDR3 coding DNA: TGTGCCAGCGCTAGGGGGACACAGCGGGAGACCCAGTACTTC. It translates to CASARGTQRETQYF.

The J gene is TRBJ1-2, the V gene TRBV5-1, with D maybe TRBD1 (5 bases). Germline V gene data show CDR1 as SGHRS and CDR2 as YFSETQ. The CDR3 runs to 15 residues. V was pared by 7 bases and J by 0 bases, with 16 bases between. In DNA, the CDR3 is TGCGCCAGCTACGAACCCCAGGGCGCTAACTATGGCTACACCTTC. It translates to CASYEPQGANYGYTF.

This chain joins TRBV15 and TRBJ2-2, with a weak D call TRBD2 (6 bases). The CDR3 covers 17 residues. The germline V gene has CDR1 LNHNV and CDR2 YYDKDF (reference sequence). The V and J ends lost 1 base and 1 base respectively, with 13 bases between them. CDR3 residues: CATSRVFAGRNTGELFF. In DNA, the CDR3 is TGTGCCACCAGCAGAGTATTTGCGGGGCGGAACACCGGGGAGCTGTTTTTT.

The chain couples TRBV19 to TRBJ2-1; D may be TRBD1 or TRBD2 (5 bases each). This CDR3 has 14 amino acids. CDR1 is LNHDA, CDR2 SQIVND, per germline (reference sequence). V was clipped by 4 bases and J by 6 bases, with 13 bases between them. In DNA, the CDR3 is TGTGCCAGTAGTAGGTGGGGCGAGGGCAATGAGCAGTTCTTC. Its translation: CASSRWGEGNEQFF.

V and J are TRBV7-8 and TRBJ1-2; D perhaps matches TRBD1 (6 bases). Trimming pared 5 bases from V and 4 bases from J, leaving 32 bases between. Germline V gene lookup returns CDR1 SGHVS and CDR2 FQNEAQ. The CDR3 consists of 20 residues. The CDR3 reads CASSPFSRGPRQTYAYGYTF. CDR3 coding DNA: TGTGCCAGCAGCCCATTTTCCCGGGGGCCAAGACAGACTTATGCCTATGGCTACACCTTC. Full variable domain (missing parts from reference TRBV7-8 and TRBJ1-2): GAGVSQSPRYKVAKRGQDVALRCDPISGHVSLFWYQQALGQGPEFLTYFQNEAQLDKSGLPSDRFFAERPEGSVSTLKIQRTQQEDSAVYLCASSPFSRGPRQTYAYGYTFGSGTRLTVV.

This clone was observed a few times. The chain is built from TRBV19 and TRBJ2-7; 8 nucleotides agree with TRBD1. Germline V CDR1 and CDR2: LNHDA, SQIVND (reference sequence). CDR3 length: 11 amino acids. V lost 10 bases, J lost 6 bases, and 5 bases stayed unmatched. CDR3 residues: CATQGTGEQYF. The CDR3 DNA reads TGTGCCACCCAGGGGACAGGCGAGCAGTACTTC.

The genes are TRBV25-1 and TRBJ1-1, with D possibly TRBD1 on 6 matching bases. V was cut by 4 bases and J by 5 bases, with 20 bases left in between. Germline loops: CDR1 MGHDK, CDR2 SYGVNS. CDR3 length equals 16 residues. For the CDR3, the DNA is TGTGCCAGCAGTGTCCCGGGACACTCTTCGCGGACTGAAGCTTTCTTT. Translation gives CASSVPGHSSRTEAFF.

The rearrangement links TRBV5-1 to TRBJ1-4, with 9 bases identical to TRBD1. The J segment lost 7 bases and the V segment lost 4 bases, leaving 8 bases of the junction unmatched. Germline values: CDR1 SGHRS, CDR2 YFSETQ. This CDR3 contains 15 residues. The CDR3 sequence: CASSPQGQGSEKLFF. As DNA, the CDR3 is TGCGCCAGCAGCCCCCAGGGACAGGGTAGTGAAAAACTGTTTTTT.

In this sample, this clone turned up a few times. V usage is TRBV5-1 and J usage is TRBJ1-2, with TRBD1 as a possible D gene (5 bases). Germline loops: CDR1 SGHRS, CDR2 YFSETQ. The CDR3 has 12 amino acids. V lost 2 bases to trimming and J lost 6 bases, with 8 bases between them. CDR3 sequence reads: CASSLMGDGYTF. Here the CDR3 DNA reads TGCGCCAGCAGCTTAATGGGGGATGGCTACACCTTC.

V gene TRBV6-5 combines with J gene TRBJ2-5; 7 positions match TRBD2. The V and J ends lost 3 bases and 5 bases, in that order; junction bases with no gene match: 6. Germline-derived CDR1 and CDR2 are MNHEY and SVGAGI. This CDR3 has 14 amino acids. The CDR3 protein is CASSYGGVFETQYF. CDR3 bases: TGTGCCAGCAGTTATGGGGGGGTCTTCGAGACCCAGTACTTC.

This chain joins TRBV30 and TRBJ2-3; a weak D match, TRBD1 (6 bases). Trimming stripped 2 bases from V and 10 bases from J, with 13 bases between. CDR3 length: 12 residues. Germline V lookup: CDR1 GTSNPN, CDR2 SVGIG (reference sequence). CDR3 nucleotides: TGTGCCTGGAGTCCCGACAGGTGGGCGCAGTATTTT. Translating gives CAWSPDRWAQYF.

The chain has TRBV19 and TRBJ2-3; D tentatively reads TRBD1 or TRBD2 (5 bases each). This CDR3 has 15 residues. V was trimmed by 7 bases and J by 0 bases, leaving 14 bases between them. The germline V gene has CDR1 LNHDA and CDR2 SQIVND (reference sequence). The CDR3 DNA follows: TGTGCCAGTACCTGGGGGAGTTTGAGCACAGATACGCAGTATTTT. Protein: CASTWGSLSTDTQYF. The full variable domain, rest sourced from reference TRBV19 and TRBJ2-3, is DGGITQSPKYLFRKEGQNVTLSCEQNLNHDAMYWYRQDPGQGLRLIYYSQIVNDFQKGDIAEGYSVSREKKESFPLTVTSAQKNPTAFYLCASTWGSLSTDTQYFGPGTRLTVL.

This chain joins TRBV29-1 and TRBJ1-1, with 10 bases that match TRBD1. The germline V gene has CDR1 SQVTM and CDR2 ANQGSEA. With V trimmed by 7 bases and J by 3 bases, 8 bases remained unmatched. This CDR3 has 14 amino acids. This chain's CDR3 is CSAKTGGDYTEAFF. CDR3 sequence (DNA): TGCAGCGCCAAGACAGGGGGCGATTACACTGAAGCTTTCTTT.

This clone occurred a few times. The chain uses TRBV19 and TRBJ2-2; D perhaps matches TRBD1 (5 bases). Germline V gene sequence: CDR1 LNHDA, CDR2 SQIVND (reference sequence). V lost 2 bases and J lost 5, with 9 bases in between. The CDR3 consists of 14 residues. DNA for the CDR3: TGTGCCAGTAGTATAAAGGGGTCTACCGGGGAGCTGTTTTTT. Amino acid sequence: CASSIKGSTGELFF. The variable domain in full, with the rest retrieved from reference TRBV19 and TRBJ2-2, is DGGITQSPKYLFRKEGQNVTLSCEQNLNHDAMYWYRQDPGQGLRLIYYSQIVNDFQKGDIAEGYSVSREKKESFPLTVTSAQKNPTAFYLCASSIKGSTGELFFGEGSRLTVL.

This clone was seen more than once but under ten times. V is TRBV5-1 and J is TRBJ1-2; D not resolved. Germline-derived CDR1 and CDR2 are SGHRS and YFSETQ. CDR3 length: 13 residues. V was pared by 4 bases and J by 0 bases, with 7 bases between. This CDR3 reads CASSPETNYGYTF. DNA for the CDR3: TGCGCCAGCAGCCCGGAGACTAACTATGGCTACACCTTC.

This chain joins TRBV11-3 and TRBJ2-7, with a tentative D call TRBD2 (6 bases). Germline V gene data show CDR1 as SGHNT and CDR2 as YENEEA. Deletions cut 4 bases from V and 1 base from J, with 11 bases between. The CDR3 covers 14 residues. CDR3 bases: TGTGCCAGCAGCTCGGAGGGTACGTCCTACGAGCAGTACTTC. Translating it yields CASSSEGTSYEQYF. Drawing the rest from reference TRBV11-3 and TRBJ2-7, the complete variable domain is EAGVVQSPRYKIIEKKQPVAFWCNPISGHNTLYWYLQNLGQGPELLIRYENEEAVDDSQLPKDRFSAERLKGVDSTLKIQPAELGDSAVYLCASSSEGTSYEQYFGPGTRLTVT.